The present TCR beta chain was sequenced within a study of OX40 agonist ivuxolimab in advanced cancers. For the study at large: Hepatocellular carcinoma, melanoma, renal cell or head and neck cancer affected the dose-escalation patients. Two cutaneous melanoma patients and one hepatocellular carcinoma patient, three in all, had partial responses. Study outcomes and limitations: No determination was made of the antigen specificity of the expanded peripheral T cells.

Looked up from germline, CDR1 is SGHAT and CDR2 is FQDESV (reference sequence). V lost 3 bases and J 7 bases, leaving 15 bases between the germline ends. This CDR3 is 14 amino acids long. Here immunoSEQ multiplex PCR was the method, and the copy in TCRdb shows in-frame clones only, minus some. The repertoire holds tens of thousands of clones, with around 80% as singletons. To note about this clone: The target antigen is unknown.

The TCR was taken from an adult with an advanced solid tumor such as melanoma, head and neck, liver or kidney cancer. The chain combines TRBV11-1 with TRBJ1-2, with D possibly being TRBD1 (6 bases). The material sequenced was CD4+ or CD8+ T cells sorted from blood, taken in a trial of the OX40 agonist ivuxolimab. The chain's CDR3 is CASSFRGTTGGYTF. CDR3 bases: TGTGCCAGCAGCTTCAGGGGCACAACGGGTGGCTACACCTTC. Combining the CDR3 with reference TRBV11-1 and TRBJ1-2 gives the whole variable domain EAEVAQSPRYKITEKSQAVAFWCDPISGHATLYWYRQILGQGPELLVQFQDESVVDDSQLPKDRFSAERLKGVDSTLKIQPAELGDSAMYLCASSFRGTTGGYTFGSGTRLTVV.